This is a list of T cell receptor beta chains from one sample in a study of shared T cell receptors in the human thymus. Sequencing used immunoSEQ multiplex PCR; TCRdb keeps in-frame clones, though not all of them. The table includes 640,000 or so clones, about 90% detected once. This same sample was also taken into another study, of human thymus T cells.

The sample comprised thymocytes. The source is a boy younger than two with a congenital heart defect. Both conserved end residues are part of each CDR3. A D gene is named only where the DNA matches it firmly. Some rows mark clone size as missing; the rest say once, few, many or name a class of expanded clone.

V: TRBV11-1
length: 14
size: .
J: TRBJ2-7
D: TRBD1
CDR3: CASSPPDRAYEQYF
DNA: TGTGCCAGCAGCCCCCCGGACAGGGCCTACGAGCAGTACTTC

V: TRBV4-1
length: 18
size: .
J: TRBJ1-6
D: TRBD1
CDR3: CASSQARGTGVIGSPLHF
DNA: TGCGCCAGCAGCCAAGCCCGCGGGACAGGGGTAATTGGTTCACCCCTCCACTTT

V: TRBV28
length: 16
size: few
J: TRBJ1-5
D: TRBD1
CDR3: CASSFEVRGQGQPQHF
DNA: TGTGCCAGCAGTTTTGAGGTCAGGGGGCAGGGTCAGCCCCAGCATTTT

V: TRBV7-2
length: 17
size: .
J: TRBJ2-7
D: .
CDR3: CASSFTHGLQLADEQYF
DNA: TGTGCCAGCAGCTTTACTCACGGACTACAACTTGCCGACGAGCAGTACTTC

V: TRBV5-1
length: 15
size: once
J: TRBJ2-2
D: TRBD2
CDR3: CASSFLAGRTGELFF
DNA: TGCGCCAGCAGCTTTCTAGCGGGGAGGACCGGGGAGCTGTTTTTT

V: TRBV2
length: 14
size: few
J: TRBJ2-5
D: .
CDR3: CASVGAGQKETQYF
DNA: TGTGCCAGCGTGGGTGCGGGACAGAAAGAGACCCAGTACTTC

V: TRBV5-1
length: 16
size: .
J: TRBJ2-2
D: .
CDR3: CASSLVRGPNTGELFF
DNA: TGCGCCAGCAGCTTGGTGCGGGGCCCGAACACCGGGGAGCTGTTTTTT

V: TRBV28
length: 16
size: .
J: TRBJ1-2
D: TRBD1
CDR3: CASSLDRGVASIGYTF
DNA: TGTGCCAGCAGTTTAGACAGGGGGGTCGCCTCTATTGGCTACACCTTC

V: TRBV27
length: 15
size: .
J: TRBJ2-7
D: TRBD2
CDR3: CASSLYPGGGYEQYF
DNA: TGTGCCAGCAGTTTATACCCGGGAGGGGGCTACGAGCAGTACTTC

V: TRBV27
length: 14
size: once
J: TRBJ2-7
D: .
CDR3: CASSLGRKFYEQYF
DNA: TGTGCCAGCAGTTTAGGGCGAAAGTTCTACGAGCAGTACTTC

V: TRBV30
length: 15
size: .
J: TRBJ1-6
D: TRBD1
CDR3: CAWRVRDRFNSPLHF
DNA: TGTGCCTGGAGGGTGCGGGACAGGTTTAATTCACCCCTCCACTTT

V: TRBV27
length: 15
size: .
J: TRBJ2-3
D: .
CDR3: CASSFGGSLTDTQYF
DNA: TGTGCCAGCAGTTTTGGAGGGAGCCTGACCGATACGCAGTATTTT

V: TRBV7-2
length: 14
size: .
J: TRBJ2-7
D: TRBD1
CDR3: CASSHDRVNYEQYF
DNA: TGTGCCAGCAGCCATGACAGGGTCAACTACGAGCAGTACTTC

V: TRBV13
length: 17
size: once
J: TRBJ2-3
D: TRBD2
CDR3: CASSLHERGSRTDTQYF
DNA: TGTGCCAGCAGCTTACACGAGCGGGGGAGTAGAACAGATACGCAGTATTTT

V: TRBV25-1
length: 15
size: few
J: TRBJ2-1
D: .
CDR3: CASPEHSSFKNEQFF
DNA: TGTGCCAGCCCCGAGCATAGCAGCTTTAAAAATGAGCAGTTCTTC

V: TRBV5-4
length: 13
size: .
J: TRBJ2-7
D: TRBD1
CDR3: CASSLKNRGEQYF
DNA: TGTGCCAGCAGCTTGAAAAACAGGGGCGAGCAGTACTTC

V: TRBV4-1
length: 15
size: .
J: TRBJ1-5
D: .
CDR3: CASSPCQSVNQPQHF
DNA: TGCGCCAGCAGCCCCTGTCAGTCTGTCAATCAGCCCCAGCATTTT

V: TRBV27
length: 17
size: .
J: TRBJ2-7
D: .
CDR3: CASSSGQGSSGNHEQYF
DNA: TGTGCCAGCAGTTCGGGACAGGGGTCTAGCGGGAACCACGAGCAGTACTTC

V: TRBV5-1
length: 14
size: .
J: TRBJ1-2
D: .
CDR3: CASSFPGSGDGYTF
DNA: TGCGCCAGCAGCTTCCCAGGGTCCGGCGATGGCTACACCTTC

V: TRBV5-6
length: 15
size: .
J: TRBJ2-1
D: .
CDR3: CASSLGGRGHNEQFF
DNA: TGTGCCAGCAGCTTAGGGGGGAGGGGACACAATGAGCAGTTCTTC

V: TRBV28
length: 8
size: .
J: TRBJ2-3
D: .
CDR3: CASSLLLF
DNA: TGTGCCAGCAGTTTACTCCTTTTT

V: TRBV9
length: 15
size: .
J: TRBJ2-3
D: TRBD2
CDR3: CASSDGTSILDTQYF
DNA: TGTGCCAGCAGCGACGGGACTAGCATTCTGGATACGCAGTATTTT

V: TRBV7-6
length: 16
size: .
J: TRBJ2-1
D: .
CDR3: CASSEVSSAGGDEQFF
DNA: TGTGCCAGCAGCGAAGTCTCAAGCGCCGGGGGTGATGAGCAGTTCTTC

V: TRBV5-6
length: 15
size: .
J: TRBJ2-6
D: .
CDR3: CASSNSGVGANVLTF
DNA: TGTGCCAGCAGCAATTCAGGGGTAGGGGCCAACGTCCTGACTTTC

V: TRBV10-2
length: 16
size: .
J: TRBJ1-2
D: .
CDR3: CASSYTSPGANYGYTF
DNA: TGCGCCAGCAGTTATACAAGTCCGGGAGCTAACTATGGCTACACCTTC

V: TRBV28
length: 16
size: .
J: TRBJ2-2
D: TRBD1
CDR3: CASSLLQGAFTGELFF
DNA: TGTGCCAGCAGTTTACTACAGGGGGCCTTCACCGGGGAGCTGTTTTTT

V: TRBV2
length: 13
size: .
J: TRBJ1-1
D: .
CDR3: CARRQTRSAEAFF
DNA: TGTGCCAGAAGACAGACGCGGAGCGCTGAAGCTTTCTTT

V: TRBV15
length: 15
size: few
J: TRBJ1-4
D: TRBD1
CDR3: CATSRVTGYNEKLFF
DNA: TGTGCCACCAGCAGAGTGACAGGGTATAATGAAAAACTGTTTTTT

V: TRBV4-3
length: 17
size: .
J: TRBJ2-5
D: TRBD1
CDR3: CASSQDRGTGPRETQYF
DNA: TGCGCCAGCAGCCAGGACCGGGGGACAGGGCCTCGGGAGACCCAGTACTTC

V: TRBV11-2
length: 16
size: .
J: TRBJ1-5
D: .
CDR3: CASSLDEGDSNQPQHF
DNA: TGTGCCAGCAGCTTAGATGAGGGAGATAGCAATCAGCCCCAGCATTTT

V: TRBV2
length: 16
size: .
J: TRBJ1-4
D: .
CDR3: CASSEGVGAANEKLFF
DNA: TGTGCCAGCAGTGAAGGGGTGGGGGCAGCTAATGAAAAACTGTTTTTT

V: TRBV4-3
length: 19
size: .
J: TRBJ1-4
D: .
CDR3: CASTSSQGRRGAWGEKLFF
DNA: TGCGCCAGCACCAGCAGCCAAGGTCGGCGGGGGGCTTGGGGTGAAAAACTGTTTTTT

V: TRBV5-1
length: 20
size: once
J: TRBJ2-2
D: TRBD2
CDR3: CASTTWLAGESHGYTGELFF
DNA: TGCGCCAGCACGACTTGGCTAGCGGGAGAGTCTCACGGTTACACCGGGGAGCTGTTTTTT

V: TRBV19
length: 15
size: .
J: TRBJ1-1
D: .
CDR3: CASRPNRVANTEAFF
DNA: TGTGCCAGCCGGCCTAACAGGGTGGCGAACACTGAAGCTTTCTTT

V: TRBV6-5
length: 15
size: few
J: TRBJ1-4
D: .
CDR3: CASSWKGRGGEKLFF
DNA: TGTGCCAGCAGTTGGAAGGGCAGGGGAGGGGAAAAACTGTTTTTT

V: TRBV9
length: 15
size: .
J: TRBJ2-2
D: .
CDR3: CASSVVIGQTGELFF
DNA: TGTGCCAGCAGCGTAGTAATAGGACAAACCGGGGAGCTGTTTTTT